The TCR beta chain under discussion was sequenced for a study of graft-versus-host responses after intestinal transplantation. Findings and caveats of the study: The recipient marrow held GvH clones, and some of them showed up first in ileum or blood. Levels of circulating GvH clones at their peak were associated with early post-transplant HvG declines.

This CDR3 comprises 13 residues. Between the trimmed V and J ends, which lost 6 bases and 3 bases, there was a span of 10 bases. Germline values: CDR1 SNHLY, CDR2 FYNNEI. A single count supports this clone. Its antigen is currently unknown. Repertoires were generated with immunoSEQ multiplex PCR, while TCRdb's copy carries only in-frame clones and drops some. Among about 71,000 clones, just under 95% were seen once, and the ten largest hold about 0.56%. The sample consisted of unstimulated CD8+ T cells sorted from spleen or lymph node cells, taken before intestinal transplant. This chain uses TRBV2 with TRBJ2-3; D may be TRBD1 or TRBD2 (6 bases each). The clonotype comes from a human donor who received an intestinal transplant. The DNA of the CDR3 is TGTGCCAGCAGGGACAGCGGGACAGATACGCAGTATTTT. It encodes CASRDSGTDTQYF.